Judged by abundance, the clone carrying this TCR beta chain is large (0.1 to 1%). The target antigen is unknown. This entry belongs to a study of T-cell reconstitution after alpha-beta-depleted transplantation in children. The TCRbeta library incorporated unique molecular identifiers. Each CDR3 protein is one row after TCRdb ran MiXCR on the PCR reads. The sample lists roughly 220,000 distinct CDR3 sequences; about 8.2% were seen once. Whole-study results and caveats: Reportedly, alpha-beta T cells present about two months post-transplant originated from several hundred expanded clones of graft origin. T-cell counts and diversity were attributed mostly to newly produced T cells one year after transplant.

The starting material was PBMCs, mostly from graft donor cells, obtained 360 days after TCRalphabeta/CD19-depleted stem cell transplant. The receptor was isolated from a male patient between 2 and 9 years old who had a stem cell transplant for acute myeloid leukemia, so the T cells may come from the graft donor.

The CDR3: CASSWRGDNEQFF. The CDR3 DNA follows: TGTGCCAGCAGCTGGCGGGGCGACAATGAGCAGTTCTTC. This chain connects TRBV7-9 to TRBJ2-1, with a possible D match to TRBD2 (6 bases). This CDR3 comprises 13 residues. Per germline, CDR1 SEHNR and CDR2 FQNEAQ (reference sequence). V was trimmed by 4 bases and J by 5 bases, leaving 9 bases between them.